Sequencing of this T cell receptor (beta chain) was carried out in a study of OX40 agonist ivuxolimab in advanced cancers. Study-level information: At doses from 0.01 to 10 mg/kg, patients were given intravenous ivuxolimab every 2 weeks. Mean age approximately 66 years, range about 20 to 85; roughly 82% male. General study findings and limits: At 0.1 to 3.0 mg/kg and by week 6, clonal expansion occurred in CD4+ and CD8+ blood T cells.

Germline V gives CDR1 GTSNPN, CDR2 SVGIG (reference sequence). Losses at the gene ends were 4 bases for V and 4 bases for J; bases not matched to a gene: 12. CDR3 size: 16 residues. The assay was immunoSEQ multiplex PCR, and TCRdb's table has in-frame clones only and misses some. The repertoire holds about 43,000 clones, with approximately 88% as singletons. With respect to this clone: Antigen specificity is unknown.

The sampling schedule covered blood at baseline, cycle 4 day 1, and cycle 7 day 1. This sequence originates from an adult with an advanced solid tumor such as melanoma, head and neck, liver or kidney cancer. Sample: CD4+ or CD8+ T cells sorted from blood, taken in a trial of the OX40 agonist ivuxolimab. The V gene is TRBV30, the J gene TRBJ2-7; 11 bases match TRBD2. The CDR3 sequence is CAWTKVAGGPLYEQYF. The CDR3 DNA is TGTGCCTGGACCAAAGTAGCGGGAGGGCCCCTTTACGAGCAGTACTTC.